This T cell receptor beta chain was observed in a study of T cell responses to AZD1222 COVID-19 vaccine. As for the study in general: It was second doses at about 4 or about 12 weeks that were pooled.

Study-level findings and limits: Donors in the cohort were predominantly white British and more often female, and clonal diversity was possibly underestimated. The study found vaccine-associated CD4 TCRs spanning spike, dominant at 160-218 and 743-854. Within unmutated variant regions lay the reported targets of nearly half of spike-specific TCRs.

Per the germline V gene, CDR1 is MDHEN and CDR2 is SYDVKM. Trimming removed 5 bases from V and 0 bases from J, with 7 bases in between. The CDR3 is 13 amino acids. Here immunoSEQ multiplex PCR was the method, and the copy in TCRdb shows in-frame clones only, minus some. This sample has more than 150,000 clones, with approximately 90% found just once. Comments on this clone: The antigen remains unidentified.

The rearrangement joins TRBV28 to TRBJ1-2; D not certain. The input for sequencing was peripheral blood, taken on day 0 of AZD1222 vaccination. The TCR sequence derives from an adult in good health. CDR3 loop: CASSPPTNYGYTF. The CDR3, as DNA: TGTGCCAGCAGTCCGCCAACTAACTATGGCTACACCTTC.